This T cell receptor (beta chain) emerged from a study of blood T cell repertoires in COVID-19. Turning to the study itself: Samples came from the United States, Italy and Spain, spanning acute and convalescent COVID-19.

Notes on this clone: This same CDR3 is encoded by further DNA sequences in the sample.

This table comes from immunoSEQ multiplex PCR, and its TCRdb copy is limited to in-frame clones, with some not included. The sample has roughly 40,000 clones, about 80% seen once. The CDR3 loop spans 16 amino acids. CDR1 and CDR2 from the germline V gene are PRHDT and FYEKMQ (reference sequence). Trimming cost V 5 bases and J 3 bases, with 19 bases left between them. This chain uses TRBV13 with TRBJ1-2; maybe TRBD1 (6 bases). The TCR comes from a man between 70 and 80 years old with acute or convalescent COVID-19. The sequenced sample was peripheral blood. The CDR3 sequence: CASSRRGGGAYYGYTF. Written as DNA, the CDR3 is TGTGCCAGCAGCCGGAGGGGCGGGGGCGCGTACTATGGCTACACCTTC.